Below, one T cell receptor beta chain is given with its context. These data are taken from a study of control samples from healthy donors and cancer patients. The V end was cut by 4 bases, the J end by 4 bases, with 16 bases between. This CDR3 has 15 amino acids. Germline V CDR1 and CDR2: LGHDT, YNNKEL (reference sequence). Libraries were prepared by immunoSEQ multiplex PCR; TCRdb keeps only in-frame clonotypes and omits some of them. The table has around 94,000 clones, approximately 90% seen once. The chain has TRBV3-1 (or the pseudogene TRBV3-2) and TRBJ2-5; either TRBD1 or TRBD2 may fit D (6 bases each). The source of this sequence is a woman aged 50 to 65 in good health. Sequencing was done on a sample of blood. CDR3 nucleotides: TGTGCCAGCAGCCGGGGGCAGGGAGGAGGAGAGACCCAGTACTTC. This gives the protein CASSRGQGGGETQYF.